This T cell receptor (beta chain) was profiled in a study of long-term antiretroviral therapy in people with HIV. Study outcomes and limitations: Regardless of time point, clones expanded before ART dominated the repertoire. Drawn between about 2003 and 2017, the blood was possibly obtained under older ART regimens.

The V segment lost 4 bases and the J segment 0 bases; nucleotides outside the gene matches: 4. The germline CDR1 and CDR2 sequences are MNHEY and SMNVEV (reference sequence). The CDR3 is 17 amino acids. Version v3.0 of the immunoSEQ assay was performed at survey level. The repertoire was sequenced with immunoSEQ multiplex PCR; TCRdb's copy has only in-frame clones and lacks some. The table includes some 23,000 clones, 70% to 80% detected once. In this sample, this clone turned up once. The target antigen is unknown. No fewer than two post-ART and no fewer than one pre-ART PBMC samples existed for each donor. Participants who had HIV were, without exception, treated in the United States.

The sequenced sample was unsorted PBMCs, obtained 1.2 years after starting antiretroviral therapy. V and J are TRBV27 and TRBJ2-3; 13 nucleotides align to TRBD2. This receptor was obtained from a woman aged 40 to 55 with HIV. CDR3: CASSSGLAGRSTDTQYF. As DNA, the CDR3 is TGTGCCAGCAGTTCGGGACTAGCGGGAAGGAGCACAGATACGCAGTATTTT.